This entry lists 18 T cell receptor beta chains sequenced from one sample in a study of T cell clonality in common variable immunodeficiency. TCRdb's copy holds only in-frame clones and misses some; the assay was immunoSEQ multiplex PCR. The profile covers approximately 18,000 clones, none occurring a single time. The study, taken as a whole, reports: Reportedly, TCR beta sequences from common variable immunodeficiency showed fewer deletions and N-nucleotide insertions.

For these TCRs, the target antigens are not known. The sample taken for sequencing was peripheral blood mononuclear cells. The receptors originated from a human donor with common variable immunodeficiency.

This clone occurred a few times. The read halts 3 residues ahead of the CDR3 end, with the missing end drawn from the germline J gene. The genes are TRBV6-2 or TRBV6-3 and TRBJ1-1; TRBD1 agrees at 7 bases. There are 13 residues in the CDR3. CDR1 is MNHEY and CDR2 is SVGEGT in the germline V gene. The covered CDR3 bases are TGTGCCAGCAGTCTCACAGGGGCCCAGCGA. It yields the protein CASSLTGAQR. The CDR3 reads in full as CASSLTGAQRAFF.

Of note for this clone: Read data end 3 residues before the CDR3 end; the end is taken from the germline J gene. The chain employs TRBV30 and TRBJ2-7; D gene ambiguous. Per germline, CDR1 GTSNPN and CDR2 SVGIG (reference sequence). Trimming pared 4 bases from V and 5 bases from J, leaving 12 bases between. This CDR3 region has 12 residues. The sequenced CDR3 bases are TGTGCCTGGACAGGCCGCGCAAACGAG. It codes for CAWTGRANE. The full CDR3 protein is CAWTGRANEQYF.

As for this clone: The sequenced fragment ends 3 residues before the CDR3 boundary, so the rest is inferred from the germline J gene. The genes are TRBV7-9 and TRBJ2-7; 8 bases are a match to TRBD2. V dropped 7 bases and J dropped 4; count of bases not matched to a gene: 3. CDR3 length equals 12 residues. Germline V lookup: CDR1 SEHNR, CDR2 FQNEAQ (reference sequence). The CDR3 is CASIGGGYEQYF. The sequenced part of the CDR3 DNA is TGTGCCAGCATCGGGGGGGGGTACGAG. Complete variable domain (other parts from reference TRBV7-9 and TRBJ2-7): DTGVSQNPRHKITKRGQNVTFRCDPISEHNRLYWYRQTLGQGPEFLTYFQNEAQLEKSRLLSDRFSAERPKGSFSTLEIQRTEQGDSAMYLCASIGGGYEQYFGPGTRLTVT.

Of note for this clone: The sequenced fragment ends 3 residues before the CDR3 boundary, so the rest is inferred from the germline J gene. J is TRBJ2-7 and V is TRBV7-8; the D gene is possibly TRBD2 (6 bases). From germline, CDR1 is SGHVS and CDR2 FQNEAQ. The ends were cut back, 1 base at V and 5 bases at J, with 12 bases in the middle. The CDR3 sequence is 14 residues long. CDR3 DNA, as far as it was read: TGTGCCAGCAGCTTAGTGTCCTGGGGGGACGAG. As protein: CASSLVSWGDE. The whole CDR3 reads CASSLVSWGDEQYF.

There are a few counts of this clone. The CDR3 extends 3 residues past the end of the read, so its final part is completed from the germline J gene. J is TRBJ2-7 and V is TRBV18; D not resolved. Germline V gene lookup returns CDR1 KGHSH and CDR2 LQKENI. The V gene lost 3 bases and the J gene lost 0 bases, with 12 bases spanning the gap. This CDR3 contains 15 residues. The CDR3 protein is CASSPDQALSYEQYF. The CDR3 bases that were read are TGTGCCAGCTCACCCGATCAGGCCCTCTCCTACGAG.

As concerns this clone: Read sequence stops 3 residues before the CDR3 end, and the germline J gene provides the missing end. This chain uses TRBV7-2 with TRBJ2-7; D is ambiguous. The CDR3 loop spans 14 amino acids. The ends were cut back, 1 base at V and 1 base at J, with 8 bases in the middle. The V gene's germline CDR1 is SGHTA and CDR2 FQGNSA. Incomplete CDR3 DNA: TGTGCCAGCAGCTTAGTGACCAGGTCCTACGAG. Protein: CASSLVTRSYE. The full CDR3 protein reads CASSLVTRSYEQYF.

The table lists this clone with a few counts. Sequencing ends 3 residues short of the CDR3 end; the germline J gene provides the rest. V gene TRBV6-2 or TRBV6-3 combines with J gene TRBJ2-2; a weak D match, TRBD1 (6 bases). CDR1 and CDR2 (germline): MNHEY, SVGEGT. V was clipped by 10 bases and J by 4 bases, with 16 bases between them. The CDR3 loop spans 14 amino acids. The DNA read from the CDR3 is TGTGCCACTCAAATCACAGGGTCCACCGGGGAG. It yields the protein CATQITGSTGE. The CDR3 in full is CATQITGSTGELFF.

To note about this clone: Read data end 3 residues before the CDR3 end; the end is taken from the germline J gene. The chain links TRBV7-2 to TRBJ2-1; TRBD2 matches at 9 bases. Germline V CDR1 and CDR2: SGHTA, FQGNSA. The CDR3 is 17 residues long. J gave up 0 bases and V 0 bases, and 3 bases lay outside the gene matches. The CDR3 reads CASSLASGGLSYNEQFF. The sequenced part of the CDR3 DNA is TGTGCCAGCAGCTTAGCTAGCGGGGGCCTCTCCTACAATGAG.

On this clone itself: The read terminates 3 residues before the CDR3 end, so the remaining end is supplied by the germline J gene. This chain uses TRBV18 with TRBJ1-2, with D perhaps TRBD1 (5 bases). Deletions cut 3 bases from V and 1 base from J, with 12 bases between. The CDR3 spans 15 residues. Germline V gene sequence: CDR1 KGHSH, CDR2 LQKENI. The CDR3 protein is CASSPKRDGNYGYTF. The part of the CDR3 DNA that was read is TGTGCCAGCTCACCCAAGCGGGACGGTAACTATGGC.

A few counts support this clone. The read ends 3 residues early relative to the CDR3; the germline J gene fills the gap. V and J are TRBV20-1 and TRBJ2-5; 10 bases are shared with TRBD1. The CDR3 has 13 residues. Germline V gene sequence: CDR1 DFQATT, CDR2 SNEGSKA (reference sequence). The V gene end was trimmed by 6 bases and the J gene end by 2 bases; junction bases not matched to a gene: 3. This chain's CDR3 is CSAPDRGQETQYF. The DNA read from the CDR3 is TGCAGTGCCCCGGACAGGGGGCAAGAGACC.

About this clone: The sequence runs out 3 residues before the end of the CDR3; the remainder is reconstructed from the germline J gene. Other DNA sequences in this specimen translate into the identical CDR3. V and J are TRBV29-1 and TRBJ1-2; the D gene is possibly TRBD1 (5 bases). The CDR3 extends over 13 amino acids. Germline V gene sequence: CDR1 SQVTM, CDR2 ANQGSEA. V was cut by 2 bases and J by 4 bases, with 11 bases left in between. The sequenced part of the CDR3 DNA is TGCAGCGTTGAAACAGGCTCTCGCTATGGC. It specifies CSVETGSRYG. The full CDR3 protein is CSVETGSRYGYTF. The entire variable domain, with the rest obtained from reference TRBV29-1 and TRBJ1-2, is as follows: SAVISQKPSRDICQRGTSLTIQCQVDSQVTMMFWYRQQPGQSLTLIATANQGSEATYESGFVIDKFPISRPNLTFSTLTVSNMSPEDSSIYLCSVETGSRYGYTFGSGTRLTVV.

To note about this clone: The sequenced fragment ends 3 residues before the CDR3 boundary, so the rest is inferred from the germline J gene. This rearrangement joins TRBV30 to TRBJ2-7, with 11 bases matching TRBD1. The germline V gene has CDR1 GTSNPN and CDR2 SVGIG (reference sequence). J lost 4 bases, V lost 5 bases, and 7 bases had no gene match. The CDR3 sequence is 14 residues long. Partial CDR3 DNA: TGTGCCTGGTCAACGAGGGACAGGGGGTACGAG. It yields the protein CAWSTRDRGYE. The CDR3, in full, reads CAWSTRDRGYEQYF.

This clone has only a few counts. The CDR3 end is not reached by the read, which stops 3 residues before it; the germline J gene fills it in. This chain joins TRBV20-1 and TRBJ2-5, with a weak D call TRBD1 (5 bases). Germline loops: CDR1 DFQATT, CDR2 SNEGSKA (reference sequence). The V gene lost 0 bases and the J gene lost 1 base, with 24 bases spanning the gap. The CDR3 has 19 amino acids. CDR3 sequence: CSARDYGAGTQEFQETQYF. Incomplete CDR3 DNA: TGCAGTGCTAGAGATTATGGGGCAGGAACCCAAGAGTTCCAAGAGACC.

Many counts were recorded for this clone. The read terminates 3 residues ahead of where the CDR3 ends, so the germline J gene completes it. The chain has TRBV12-5 and TRBJ2-1; TRBD2 agrees at 11 bases. This CDR3 contains 16 residues. Trimming took 1 base from V and 3 from J; bases not matched to a gene: 2. The germline V gene encodes CDR1 LGHNT and CDR2 FRNRAP. CDR3 bases read: TGTGCTAGTGGTTTGGGGGGGACTAGCGGCTACAATGAG. As protein: CASGLGGTSGYNE. The full CDR3 is CASGLGGTSGYNEQFF.

The CDR3 region is CSAPSGREDTQYF. The DNA read from the CDR3 is TGCAGTGCTCCGAGCGGGAGGGAAGATACG. V is TRBV20-1 and J is TRBJ2-3, with 10 bases that match TRBD2. The read ends 3 residues shy of where the CDR3 ends; the end is completed using the germline J gene. This CDR3 has 13 amino acids. The V gene's germline CDR1 is DFQATT and CDR2 SNEGSKA (reference sequence). J lost 5 bases, V lost 5 bases, and 4 bases had no gene match.

This clone was recorded a few times. The read ends 3 residues before the CDR3 terminus; that terminus is restored from the germline J gene. This chain links TRBV30 with TRBJ2-1; 10 positions agree with TRBD2. The trim removed 5 bases at V and 3 bases at J, leaving 4 bases unmatched. The CDR3 is made up of 14 amino acids. Germline V gene data show CDR1 as GTSNPN and CDR2 as SVGIG (reference sequence). The CDR3 here is CAWQTSGDYNEQFF. Incomplete CDR3 DNA: TGTGCCTGGCAAACTAGCGGGGACTACAATGAG.

This clone was observed a few times. The CDR3 end is not reached by the read, which stops 3 residues before it; the germline J gene fills it in. The rearrangement uses TRBV7-9 and TRBJ1-2; perhaps TRBD1 as D (6 bases). The CDR3 has 13 residues. Germline CDR1 reads SEHNR; CDR2 reads FQNEAQ (reference sequence). Deletions cut 2 bases from V and 3 bases from J, with 7 bases between. CDR3 DNA (partial): TGTGCCAGCAGCTTATGGACAGACTATGGC. Protein sequence: CASSLWTDYG. The CDR3, in full, reads CASSLWTDYGYTF.

This clone has a handful of counts. The read ends 3 residues shy of where the CDR3 ends; the end is completed using the germline J gene. The gene calls are TRBV20-1 and TRBJ2-3; 9 positions agree with TRBD2. The germline V gene encodes CDR1 DFQATT and CDR2 SNEGSKA (reference sequence). This CDR3 is 17 amino acids long. V was clipped by 1 base and J by 2 bases; unmatched bases: 10. The part of the CDR3 DNA that was read is TGCAGTGCTAGAGGTTTCCCCAGCGGGGGGTACACAGATACG. Amino acids: CSARGFPSGGYTDT. The CDR3 in its entirety is CSARGFPSGGYTDTQYF.